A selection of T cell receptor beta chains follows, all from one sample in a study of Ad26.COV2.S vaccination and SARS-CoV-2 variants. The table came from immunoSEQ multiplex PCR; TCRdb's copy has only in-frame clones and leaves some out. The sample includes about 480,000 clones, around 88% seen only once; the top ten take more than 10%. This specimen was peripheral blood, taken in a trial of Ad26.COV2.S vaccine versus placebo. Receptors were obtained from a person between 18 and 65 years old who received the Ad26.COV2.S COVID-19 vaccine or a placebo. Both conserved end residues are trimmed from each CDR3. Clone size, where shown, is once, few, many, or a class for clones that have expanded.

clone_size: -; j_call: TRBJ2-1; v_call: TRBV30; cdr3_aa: AWSHRGNEQF
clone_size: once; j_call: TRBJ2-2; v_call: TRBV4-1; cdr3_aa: ASSQDEFSLAGAQELF
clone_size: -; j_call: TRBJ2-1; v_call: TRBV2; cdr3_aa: ASLLERNEQF
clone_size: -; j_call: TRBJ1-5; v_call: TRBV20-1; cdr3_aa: SAIDRILHSNQPQH
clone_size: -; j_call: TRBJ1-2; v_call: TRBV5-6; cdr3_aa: ASSLVGRYYGYT
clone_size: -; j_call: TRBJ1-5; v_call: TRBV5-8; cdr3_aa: ASSLSRIGADNQPQH
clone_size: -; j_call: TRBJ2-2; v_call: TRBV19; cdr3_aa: ASSILGQGIGELF
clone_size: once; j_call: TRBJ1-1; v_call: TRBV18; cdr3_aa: ASSPGPSNTEAF
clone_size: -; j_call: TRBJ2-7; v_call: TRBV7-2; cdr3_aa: ASSLIRSYEQY
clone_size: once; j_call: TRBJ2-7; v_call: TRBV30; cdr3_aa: AWNVLPGSEQY
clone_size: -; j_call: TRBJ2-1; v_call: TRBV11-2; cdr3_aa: ASSLTGGIMDEQF